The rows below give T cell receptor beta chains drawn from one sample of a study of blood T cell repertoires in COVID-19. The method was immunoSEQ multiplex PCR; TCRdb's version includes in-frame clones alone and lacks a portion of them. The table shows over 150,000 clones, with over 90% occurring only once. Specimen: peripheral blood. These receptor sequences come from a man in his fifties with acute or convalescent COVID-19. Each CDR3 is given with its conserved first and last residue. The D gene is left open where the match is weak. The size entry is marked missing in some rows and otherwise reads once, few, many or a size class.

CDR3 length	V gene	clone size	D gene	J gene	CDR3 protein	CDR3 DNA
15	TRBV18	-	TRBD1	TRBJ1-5	CASSPPGQVNQPQHF	TGTGCCAGCTCACCCCCTGGACAGGTTAATCAGCCCCAGCATTTT
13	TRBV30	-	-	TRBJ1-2	CAWNRETFSGYTF	TGTGCCTGGAACAGGGAGACTTTTTCGGGCTACACCTTC
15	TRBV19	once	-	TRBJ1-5	CASSIDQGDNQPQHF	TGTGCCAGTAGTATAGATCAGGGCGATAATCAGCCCCAGCATTTT
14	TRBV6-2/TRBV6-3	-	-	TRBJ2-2	CASSYRSGTGELFF	TGTGCCAGCAGTTACCGAAGCGGTACCGGGGAGCTGTTTTTT
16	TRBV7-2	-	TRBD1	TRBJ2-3	CASSFGQGTHMNTQYF	TGTGCCAGCAGCTTCGGACAGGGGACCCACATGAATACGCAGTATTTT
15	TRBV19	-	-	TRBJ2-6	CASNPPSSGANVLTF	TGTGCCAGTAACCCTCCTAGCTCTGGGGCCAACGTCCTGACTTTC
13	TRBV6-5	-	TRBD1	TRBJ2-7	CASSRGTVYEQYF	TGTGCCAGCAGTAGGGGGACAGTCTACGAGCAGTACTTC
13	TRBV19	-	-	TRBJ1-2	CASSISGRTGYTF	TGTGCCAGTAGTATAAGCGGGCGGACGGGCTACACCTTC
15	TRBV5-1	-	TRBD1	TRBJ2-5	CASSTGQGIGETQYF	TGCGCCAGCAGCACGGGACAGGGGATTGGCGAGACCCAGTACTTC
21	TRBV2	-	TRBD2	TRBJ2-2	CASRLTRDGSSGNPSTGELFF	TGTGCCAGCAGGTTAACGAGGGATGGATCTAGCGGGAATCCCAGCACCGGGGAGCTGTTTTTT
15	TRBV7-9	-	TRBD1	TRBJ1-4	CASSTYRDSNEKLFF	TGTGCCAGCAGCACTTACCGGGACAGCAATGAAAAACTGTTTTTT
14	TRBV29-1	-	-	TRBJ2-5	CSVAQRLKSETQYF	TGCAGCGTTGCTCAAAGACTCAAGTCAGAGACCCAGTACTTC
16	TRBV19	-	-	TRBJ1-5	CASSIKGRERGQPQHF	TGTGCCAGTAGTATAAAAGGCAGGGAACGTGGTCAGCCCCAGCATTTT
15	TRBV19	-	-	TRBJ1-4	CASSSTGTRNEKLFF	TGTGCCAGTAGTAGCACCGGGACAAGGAATGAAAAACTGTTTTTT
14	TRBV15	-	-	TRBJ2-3	CATSRDRSPDTQYF	TGTGCCACCAGCAGAGATCGAAGCCCAGATACGCAGTATTTT
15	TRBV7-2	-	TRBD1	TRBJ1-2	CASSLGDRAGGGYTF	TGTGCCAGCAGCCTAGGGGACAGGGCTGGAGGTGGCTACACCTTC
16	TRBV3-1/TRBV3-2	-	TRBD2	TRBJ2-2	CASSQQPSGVTGELFF	TGTGCCAGCAGCCAACAACCTAGCGGGGTTACCGGGGAGCTGTTTTTT
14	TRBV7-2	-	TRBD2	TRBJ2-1	CASSLVAGDNEQFF	TGTGCCAGCAGCTTAGTAGCGGGAGATAATGAGCAGTTCTTC
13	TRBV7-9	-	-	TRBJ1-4	CASSLRQGEKLFF	TGTGCCAGCAGCTTACGGCAGGGGGAAAAACTGTTTTTT
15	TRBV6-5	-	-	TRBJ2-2	CASTSNPLVPGELFF	TGTGCCAGCACCTCAAACCCGCTAGTTCCCGGGGAGCTGTTTTTT
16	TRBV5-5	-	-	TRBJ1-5	CASSYVLTDSNQPQHF	TGTGCCAGCAGCTATGTGCTGACAGATAGCAATCAGCCCCAGCATTTT
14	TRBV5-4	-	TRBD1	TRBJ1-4	CASSIGTGNEKLFF	TGTGCCAGCAGCATTGGGACAGGGAATGAAAAACTGTTTTTT
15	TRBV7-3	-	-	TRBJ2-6	CASSLRGPGANVLTF	TGTGCCAGCAGCTTACGGGGTCCTGGGGCCAACGTCCTGACTTTC
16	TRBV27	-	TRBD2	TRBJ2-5	CASSPGTSGRGETQYF	TGTGCCAGCAGTCCGGGGACTAGCGGGAGAGGCGAGACCCAGTACTTC
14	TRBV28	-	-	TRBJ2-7	CASSLWADNYEQYF	TGTGCCAGCAGTTTATGGGCTGACAACTACGAGCAGTACTTC
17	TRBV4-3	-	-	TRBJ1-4	CASSQAASRFGSGKLFF	TGCGCCAGCAGCCAAGCCGCATCCCGATTCGGGAGTGGAAAACTGTTTTTT
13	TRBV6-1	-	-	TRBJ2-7	CASSEAGPYEQYF	TGTGCCAGCAGTGAAGCGGGCCCCTACGAGCAGTACTTC
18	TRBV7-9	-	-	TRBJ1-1	CASSLDGRGAQMNTEAFF	TGTGCCAGCAGCTTAGATGGCAGGGGCGCACAAATGAACACTGAAGCTTTCTTT
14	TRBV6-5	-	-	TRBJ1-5	CASSPNGGNQPQHF	TGTGCCAGCAGTCCGAACGGGGGGAATCAGCCCCAGCATTTT